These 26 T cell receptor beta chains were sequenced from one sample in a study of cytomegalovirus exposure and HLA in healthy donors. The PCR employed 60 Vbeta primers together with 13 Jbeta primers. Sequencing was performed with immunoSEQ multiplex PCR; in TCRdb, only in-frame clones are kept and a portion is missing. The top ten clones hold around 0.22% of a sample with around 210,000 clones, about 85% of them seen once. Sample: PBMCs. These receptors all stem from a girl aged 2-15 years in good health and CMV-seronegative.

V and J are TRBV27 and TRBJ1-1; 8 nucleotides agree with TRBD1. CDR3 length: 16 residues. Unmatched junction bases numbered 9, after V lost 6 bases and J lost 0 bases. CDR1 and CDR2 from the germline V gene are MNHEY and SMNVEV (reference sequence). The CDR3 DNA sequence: TGTGCCAGCAGCGGGCAGGGGGCGACTTTGAACACTGAAGCTTTCTTT. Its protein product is CASSGQGATLNTEAFF.

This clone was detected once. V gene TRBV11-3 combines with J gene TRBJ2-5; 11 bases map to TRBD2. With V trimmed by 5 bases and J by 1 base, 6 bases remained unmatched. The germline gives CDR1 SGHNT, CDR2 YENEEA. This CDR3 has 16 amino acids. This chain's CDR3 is CASSLGTSGTQETQYF. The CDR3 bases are TGTGCCAGCAGCCTCGGGACTAGCGGAACCCAAGAGACCCAGTACTTC.

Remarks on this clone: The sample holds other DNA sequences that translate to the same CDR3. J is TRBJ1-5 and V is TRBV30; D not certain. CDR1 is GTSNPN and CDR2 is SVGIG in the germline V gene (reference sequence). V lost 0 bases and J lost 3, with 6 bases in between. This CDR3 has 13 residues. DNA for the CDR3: TGTGCCTGGAGTGTAGCCTACAATCAGCCCCAGCATTTT. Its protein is CAWSVAYNQPQHF. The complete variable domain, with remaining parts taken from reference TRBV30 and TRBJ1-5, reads SQTIHQWPATLVQPVGSPLSLECTVEGTSNPNLYWYRQAAGRGLQLLFYSVGIGQISSEVPQNLSASRPQDRQFILSSKKLLLSDSGFYLCAWSVAYNQPQHFGDGTRLSIL.

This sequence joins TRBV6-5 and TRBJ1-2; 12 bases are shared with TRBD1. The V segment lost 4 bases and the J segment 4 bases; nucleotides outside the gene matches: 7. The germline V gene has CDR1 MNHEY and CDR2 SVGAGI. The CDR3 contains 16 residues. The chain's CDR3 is CASSFRDRGQVYGYTF. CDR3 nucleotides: TGTGCCAGCAGTTTCCGGGACAGGGGGCAAGTCTATGGCTACACCTTC.

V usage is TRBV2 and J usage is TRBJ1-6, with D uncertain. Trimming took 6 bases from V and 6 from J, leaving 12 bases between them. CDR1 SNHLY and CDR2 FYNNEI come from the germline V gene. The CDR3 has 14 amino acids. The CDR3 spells CASSRRMGNSPLHF. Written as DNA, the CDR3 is TGTGCCAGCAGCAGGAGGATGGGTAATTCACCCCTCCACTTT.

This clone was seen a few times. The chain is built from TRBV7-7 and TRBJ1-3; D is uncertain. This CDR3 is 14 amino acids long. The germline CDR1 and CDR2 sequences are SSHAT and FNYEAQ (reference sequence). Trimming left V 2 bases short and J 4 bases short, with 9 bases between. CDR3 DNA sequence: TGTGCCAGCAGCTTAACACAGACGGGAAACACCATATATTTT. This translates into CASSLTQTGNTIYF.

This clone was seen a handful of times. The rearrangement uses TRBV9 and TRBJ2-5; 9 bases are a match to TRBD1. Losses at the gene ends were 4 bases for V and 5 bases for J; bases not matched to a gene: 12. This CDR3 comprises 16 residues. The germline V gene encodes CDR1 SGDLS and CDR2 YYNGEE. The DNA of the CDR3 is TGTGCCAGCAGCCTACGGGACAGGGACGGGGGGGAGACCCAGTACTTC. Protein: CASSLRDRDGGETQYF. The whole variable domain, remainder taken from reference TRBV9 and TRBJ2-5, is DSGVTQTPKHLITATGQRVTLRCSPRSGDLSVYWYQQSLDQGLQFLIQYYNGEERAKGNILERFSAQQFPDLHSELNLSSLELGDSALYFCASSLRDRDGGETQYFGPGTRLLVL.

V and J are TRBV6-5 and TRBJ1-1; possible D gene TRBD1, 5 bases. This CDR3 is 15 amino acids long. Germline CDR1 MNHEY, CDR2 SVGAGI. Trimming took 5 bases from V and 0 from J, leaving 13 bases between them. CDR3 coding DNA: TGTGCCAGCAGTGTAACCAGGGCTATGAACACTGAAGCTTTCTTT. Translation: CASSVTRAMNTEAFF.

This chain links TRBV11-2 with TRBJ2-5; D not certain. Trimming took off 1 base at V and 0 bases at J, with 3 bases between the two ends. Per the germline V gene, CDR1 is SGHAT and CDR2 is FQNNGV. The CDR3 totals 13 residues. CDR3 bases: TGTGCCAGCAGCTTAGCGTACCAAGAGACCCAGTACTTC. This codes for CASSLAYQETQYF.

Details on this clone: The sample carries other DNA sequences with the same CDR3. CDR3 nucleotides: TGTGCCAGCAGCGTAGTCAGGGTTAATGATGGCTACACCTTC. It specifies CASSVVRVNDGYTF. This chain links TRBV9 with TRBJ1-2; TRBD1 might be the D (5 bases). The V gene lost 0 bases and the J gene lost 6 bases, with 12 bases spanning the gap. The germline V gene has CDR1 SGDLS and CDR2 YYNGEE. The CDR3 length is 14 residues. The complete variable domain, with remaining parts taken from reference TRBV9 and TRBJ1-2, reads DSGVTQTPKHLITATGQRVTLRCSPRSGDLSVYWYQQSLDQGLQFLIQYYNGEERAKGNILERFSAQQFPDLHSELNLSSLELGDSALYFCASSVVRVNDGYTFGSGTRLTVV.

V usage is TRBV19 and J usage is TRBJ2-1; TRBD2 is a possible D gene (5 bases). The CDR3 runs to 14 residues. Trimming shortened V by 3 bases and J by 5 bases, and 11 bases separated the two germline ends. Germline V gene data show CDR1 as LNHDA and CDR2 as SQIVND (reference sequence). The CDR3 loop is CASSIRGVNNEQFF. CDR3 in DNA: TGTGCCAGTAGTATCCGGGGAGTAAACAATGAGCAGTTCTTC.

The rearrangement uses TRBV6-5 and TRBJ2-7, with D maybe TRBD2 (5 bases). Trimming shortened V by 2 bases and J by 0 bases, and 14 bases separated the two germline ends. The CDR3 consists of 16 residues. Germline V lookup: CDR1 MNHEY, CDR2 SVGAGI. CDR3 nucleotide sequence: TGTGCCAGCAGTTACACAGCGGCAGGCAGCTCCTACGAGCAGTACTTC. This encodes CASSYTAAGSSYEQYF.

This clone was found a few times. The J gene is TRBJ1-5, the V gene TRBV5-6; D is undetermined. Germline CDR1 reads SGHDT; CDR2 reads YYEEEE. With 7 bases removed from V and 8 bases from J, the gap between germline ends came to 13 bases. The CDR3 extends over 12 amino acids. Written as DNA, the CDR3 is TGTGCCAGCTCCAGAAAAGATAAGCCCCAGCATTTT. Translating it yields CASSRKDKPQHF. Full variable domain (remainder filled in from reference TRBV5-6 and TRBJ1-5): DAGVTQSPTHLIKTRGQQVTLRCSPKSGHDTVSWYQQALGQGPQFIFQYYEEEERQRGNFPDRFSGHQFPNYSSELNVNALLLGDSALYLCASSRKDKPQHFGDGTRLSIL.

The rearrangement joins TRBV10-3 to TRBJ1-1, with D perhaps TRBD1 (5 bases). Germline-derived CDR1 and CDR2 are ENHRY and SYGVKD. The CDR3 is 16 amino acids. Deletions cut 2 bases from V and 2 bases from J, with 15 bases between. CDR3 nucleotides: TGTGCCATCAGTGAGGGGGGGTTGACCCGAAACACTGAAGCTTTCTTT. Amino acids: CAISEGGLTRNTEAFF.

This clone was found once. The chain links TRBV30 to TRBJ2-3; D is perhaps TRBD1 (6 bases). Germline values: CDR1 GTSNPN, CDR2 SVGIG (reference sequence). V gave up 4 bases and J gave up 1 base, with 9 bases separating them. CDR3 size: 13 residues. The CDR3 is CAWTPGGTDTQYF. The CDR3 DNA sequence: TGTGCCTGGACCCCAGGGGGCACAGATACGCAGTATTTT.

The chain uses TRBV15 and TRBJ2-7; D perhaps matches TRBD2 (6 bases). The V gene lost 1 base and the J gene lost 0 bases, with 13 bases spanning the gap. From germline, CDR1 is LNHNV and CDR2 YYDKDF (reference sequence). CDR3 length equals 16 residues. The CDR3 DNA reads TGTGCCACCAGCAGAGGGAGGGGCGGGGCCTCCTACGAGCAGTACTTC. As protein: CATSRGRGGASYEQYF.

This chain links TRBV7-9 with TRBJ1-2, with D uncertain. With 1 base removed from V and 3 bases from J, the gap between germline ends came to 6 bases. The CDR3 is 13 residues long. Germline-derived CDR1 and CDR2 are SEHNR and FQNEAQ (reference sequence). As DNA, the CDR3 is TGTGCCAGCAGCTTAGTACAACACTATGGCTACACCTTC. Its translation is CASSLVQHYGYTF.

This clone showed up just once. DNA of the CDR3: TGTGCCAGCAGTACCAGGGGTCGTCAGCCCCAGCATTTT. Translation gives CASSTRGRQPQHF. The V call is TRBV27, the J call TRBJ1-5; TRBD1 is a possible D gene (6 bases). Trimming took off 5 bases at V and 6 bases at J, with 11 bases between the two ends. CDR1 is MNHEY, CDR2 SMNVEV, per germline (reference sequence). The CDR3 extends over 13 amino acids.

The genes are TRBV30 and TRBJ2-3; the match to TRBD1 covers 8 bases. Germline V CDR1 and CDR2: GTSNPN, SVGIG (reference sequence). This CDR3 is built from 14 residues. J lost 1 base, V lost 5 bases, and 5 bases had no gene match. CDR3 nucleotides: TGTGCCTGGGCAGGGGGCGCGGGCACAGATACGCAGTATTTT. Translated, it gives CAWAGGAGTDTQYF.

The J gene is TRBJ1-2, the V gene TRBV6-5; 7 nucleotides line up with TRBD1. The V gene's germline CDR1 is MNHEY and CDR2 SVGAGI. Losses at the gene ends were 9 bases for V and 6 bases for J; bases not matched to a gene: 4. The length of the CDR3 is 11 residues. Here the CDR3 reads CASRDRNGYTF. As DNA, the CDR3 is TGTGCCAGTAGGGACAGAAATGGCTACACCTTC.

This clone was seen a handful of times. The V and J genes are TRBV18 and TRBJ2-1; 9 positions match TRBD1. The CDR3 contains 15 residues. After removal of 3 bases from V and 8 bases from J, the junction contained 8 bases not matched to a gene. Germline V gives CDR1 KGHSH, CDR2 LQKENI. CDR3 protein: CASSPQTTGGYEQFF. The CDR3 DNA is TGTGCCAGCTCACCCCAAACGACAGGGGGGTATGAGCAGTTCTTC.

CDR3 sequence (DNA): TGTGCCCTAAGGACAGGGGGCTACGAGCAGTACTTC. Translating gives CALRTGGYEQYF. This chain uses TRBV10-3 with TRBJ2-7; 10 bases agree with TRBD1. The CDR3 runs to 12 residues. V lost 11 bases and J lost 3; bases outside the gene matches: 4. CDR1 and CDR2 (germline): ENHRY, SYGVKD.

In nucleotides, the CDR3 is TGTGCCTGGAGTGATCACGGTTGGGAGACCCAGTACTTC. As protein: CAWSDHGWETQYF. The V call is TRBV30, the J call TRBJ2-5; D call uncertain. The CDR3 has 13 amino acids. V was clipped by 1 base and J by 5 bases, with 11 bases between them. Germline loops: CDR1 GTSNPN, CDR2 SVGIG (reference sequence).

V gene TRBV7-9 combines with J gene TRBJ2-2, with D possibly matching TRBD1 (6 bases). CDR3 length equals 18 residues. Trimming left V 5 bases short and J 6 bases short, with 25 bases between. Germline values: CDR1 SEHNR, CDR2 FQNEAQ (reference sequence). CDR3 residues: CASSARPYRETLSGELFF. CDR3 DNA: TGTGCCAGCAGCGCCCGACCGTACAGGGAAACTTTGTCCGGGGAGCTGTTTTTT. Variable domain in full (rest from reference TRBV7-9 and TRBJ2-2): DTGVSQNPRHKITKRGQNVTFRCDPISEHNRLYWYRQTLGQGPEFLTYFQNEAQLEKSRLLSDRFSAERPKGSFSTLEIQRTEQGDSAMYLCASSARPYRETLSGELFFGEGSRLTVL.

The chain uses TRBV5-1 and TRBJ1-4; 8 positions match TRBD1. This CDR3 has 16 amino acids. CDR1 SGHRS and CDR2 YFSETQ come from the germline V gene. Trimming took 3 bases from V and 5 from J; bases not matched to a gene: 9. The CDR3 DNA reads TGCGCCAGCAGCTCGTTCCAGGGGGCCCGGAATGAAAAACTGTTTTTT. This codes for CASSSFQGARNEKLFF.

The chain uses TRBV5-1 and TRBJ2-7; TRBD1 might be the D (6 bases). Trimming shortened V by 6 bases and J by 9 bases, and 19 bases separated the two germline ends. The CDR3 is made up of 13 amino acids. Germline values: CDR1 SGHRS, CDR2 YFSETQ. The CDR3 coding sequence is TGCGCCAGCACAGGGGATGTACCCTGGGGGCAGTACTTC. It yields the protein CASTGDVPWGQYF.